This T cell receptor (beta chain) was sequenced during a study of cytomegalovirus exposure and HLA in healthy donors. Study-wide results and caveats: Evidence from a later analysis indicated that most CMV-associated TCR beta chains looked HLA-restricted.

13 Jbeta primers and 60 Vbeta primers were used for the PCR. Sequencing used immunoSEQ multiplex PCR; TCRdb keeps in-frame clones, though not all of them. The sample shows about 86,000 clones, just over 70% of them seen only once. Trimming took 2 bases from V and 4 from J, leaving 6 bases between them. Germline CDR1 is MNHEY and CDR2 is SVGAGI. The CDR3 sequence is 13 residues long. Turning to this clone: Antigen specificity is unknown.

The receptor was isolated from a man between 60 and 70 years old in good health and CMV-seronegative. The chain carries TRBV6-5 and TRBJ1-5; D unclear. The sequenced material came from PBMCs. This CDR3 is CASSYLMNQPQHF. The CDR3 region has the DNA TGTGCCAGCAGTTACCTTATGAATCAGCCCCAGCATTTT.